This T cell receptor (beta chain) came from a study of blood T cells in healthy people across ages. At the level of the study: Capture by template switching was about one barcoded beta molecule per two T cells.

CDR1 and CDR2 (germline): MNHEY, SVGAGI. With 5 bases clipped from V and 2 bases from J, the junction kept 14 bases outside the gene matches. The CDR3 consists of 19 residues. A note on this clonotype: The antigen is not known.

Isolation per sample recovered at least 7 million PBMCs. For the second PCR, which ran for 7 to 11 cycles, a sample-barcoded 5' primer and a J-beta primer mix were used. A template-switch adaptor containing 12 random nucleotides labeled each cDNA molecule. TCRdb passed the 5' RACE reads through MiXCR, listing each CDR3 protein once. Among about 1.8 million distinct CDR3 sequences listed, about 50% were seen once. The study, taken as a whole, reports: Donor CMV status, an unknown factor, possibly confounded changes in expanded clonotypes.

The source material was blood. This clonotype was obtained from a woman in her thirties or forties in good health. The genes are TRBV6-5 and TRBJ2-1; 11 nucleotides align to TRBD2. The CDR3 nucleotides are TGTGCCAGCAGTCACCGGGCTAGCGGGGGGAGTTCTACCTACAATGAGCAGTTCTTC. Protein product: CASSHRASGGSSTYNEQFF.